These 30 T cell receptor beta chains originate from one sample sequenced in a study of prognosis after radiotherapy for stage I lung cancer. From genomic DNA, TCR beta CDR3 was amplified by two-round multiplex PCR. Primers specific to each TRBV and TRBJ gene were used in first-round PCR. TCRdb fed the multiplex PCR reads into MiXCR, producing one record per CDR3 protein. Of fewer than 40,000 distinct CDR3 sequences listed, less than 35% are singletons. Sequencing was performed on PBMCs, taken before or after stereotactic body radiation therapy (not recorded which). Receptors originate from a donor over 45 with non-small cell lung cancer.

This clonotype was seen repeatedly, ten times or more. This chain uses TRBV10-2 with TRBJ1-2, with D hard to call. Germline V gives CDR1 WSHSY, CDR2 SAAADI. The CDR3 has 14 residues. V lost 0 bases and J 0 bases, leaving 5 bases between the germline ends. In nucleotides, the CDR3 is TGCGCCAGCAGTGAGTCGGGAGCTAACTATGGCTACACCTTC. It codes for CASSESGANYGYTF.

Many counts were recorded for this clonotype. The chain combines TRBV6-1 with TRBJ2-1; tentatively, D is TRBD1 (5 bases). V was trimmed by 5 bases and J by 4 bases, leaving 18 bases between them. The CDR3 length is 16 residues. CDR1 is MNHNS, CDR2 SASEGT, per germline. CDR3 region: CASSPLTDFLYNEQFF. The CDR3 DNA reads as TGTGCCAGCAGTCCCCTGACAGATTTTCTTTACAATGAGCAGTTCTTC.

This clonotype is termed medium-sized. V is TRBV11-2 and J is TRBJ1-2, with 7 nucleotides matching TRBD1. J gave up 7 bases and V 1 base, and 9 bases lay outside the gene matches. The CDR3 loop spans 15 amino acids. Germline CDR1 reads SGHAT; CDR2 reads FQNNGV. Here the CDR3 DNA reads TGTGCCAGCAGCTTAGGCTCAGGGGGTCGAGTTGGCTACACCTTC. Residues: CASSLGSGGRVGYTF. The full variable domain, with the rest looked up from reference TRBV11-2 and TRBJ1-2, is EAGVAQSPRYKIIEKRQSVAFWCNPISGHATLYWYQQILGQGPKLLIQFQNNGVVDDSQLPKDRFSAERLKGVDSTLKIQPAKLEDSAVYLCASSLGSGGRVGYTFGSGTRLTVV.

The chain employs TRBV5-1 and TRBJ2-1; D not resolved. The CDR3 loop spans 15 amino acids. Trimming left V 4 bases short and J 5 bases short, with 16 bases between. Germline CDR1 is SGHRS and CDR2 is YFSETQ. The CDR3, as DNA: TGCGCCAGCAGCCCGGTGATGGACGCTCACAATGAGCAGTTCTTC. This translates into CASSPVMDAHNEQFF.

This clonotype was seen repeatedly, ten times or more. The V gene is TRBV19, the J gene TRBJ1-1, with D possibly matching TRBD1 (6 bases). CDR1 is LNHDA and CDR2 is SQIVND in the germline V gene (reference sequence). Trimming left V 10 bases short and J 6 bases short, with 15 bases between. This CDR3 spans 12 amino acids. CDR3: CATQLGGAEAFF. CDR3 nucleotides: TGTGCCACCCAATTAGGGGGGGCTGAAGCTTTCTTT.

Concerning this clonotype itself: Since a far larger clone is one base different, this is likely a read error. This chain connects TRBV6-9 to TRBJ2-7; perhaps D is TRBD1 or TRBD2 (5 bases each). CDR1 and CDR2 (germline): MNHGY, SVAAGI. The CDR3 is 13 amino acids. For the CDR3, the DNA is TGTACCAGCAGAGGGGCGAGCTCCTACGAGCAGTACTTC. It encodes CTSRGASSYEQYF.

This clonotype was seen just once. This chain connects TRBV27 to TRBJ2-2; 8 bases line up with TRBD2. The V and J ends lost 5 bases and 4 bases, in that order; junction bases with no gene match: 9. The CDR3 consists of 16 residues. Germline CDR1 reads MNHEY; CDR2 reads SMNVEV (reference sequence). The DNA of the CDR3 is TGTGCCAGCAGTCCCCTTTTGGCGGGGGGCACCGGGGAGCTGTTTTTT. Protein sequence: CASSPLLAGGTGELFF.

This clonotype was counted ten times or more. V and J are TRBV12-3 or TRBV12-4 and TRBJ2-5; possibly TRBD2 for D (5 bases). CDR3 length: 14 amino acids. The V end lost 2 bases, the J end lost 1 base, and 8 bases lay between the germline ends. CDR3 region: CASSLSDFQETQYF. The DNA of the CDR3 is TGTGCCAGCAGTTTATCGGACTTCCAAGAGACCCAGTACTTC.

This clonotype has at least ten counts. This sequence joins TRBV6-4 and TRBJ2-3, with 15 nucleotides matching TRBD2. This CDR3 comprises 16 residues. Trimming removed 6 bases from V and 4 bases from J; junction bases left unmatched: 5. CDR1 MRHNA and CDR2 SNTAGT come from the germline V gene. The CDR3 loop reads CASSPGLAGGSDTQYF. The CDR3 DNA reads TGTGCCAGCAGCCCCGGACTAGCGGGAGGGTCAGATACGCAGTATTTT.

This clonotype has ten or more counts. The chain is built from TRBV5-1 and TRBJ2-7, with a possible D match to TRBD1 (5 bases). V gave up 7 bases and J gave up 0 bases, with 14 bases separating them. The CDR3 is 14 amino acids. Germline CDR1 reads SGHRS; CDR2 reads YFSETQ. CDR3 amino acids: CASAQGVSSYEQYF. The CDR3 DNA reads TGCGCCAGCGCCCAAGGGGTATCCTCCTACGAGCAGTACTTC. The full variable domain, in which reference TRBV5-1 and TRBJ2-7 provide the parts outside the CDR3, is KAGVTQTPRYLIKTRGQQVTLSCSPISGHRSVSWYQQTPGQGLQFLFEYFSETQRNKGNFPGRFSGRQFSNSRSEMNVSTLELGDSALYLCASAQGVSSYEQYFGPGTRLTVT.

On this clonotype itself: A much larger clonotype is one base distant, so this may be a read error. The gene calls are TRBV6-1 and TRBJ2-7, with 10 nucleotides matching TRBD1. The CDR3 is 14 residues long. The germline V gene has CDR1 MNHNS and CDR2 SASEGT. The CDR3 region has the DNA TGTGCCAGCAGATCGGGACAGGGGTTCGACGAGCATTACTTC. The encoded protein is CASRSGQGFDEHYF.

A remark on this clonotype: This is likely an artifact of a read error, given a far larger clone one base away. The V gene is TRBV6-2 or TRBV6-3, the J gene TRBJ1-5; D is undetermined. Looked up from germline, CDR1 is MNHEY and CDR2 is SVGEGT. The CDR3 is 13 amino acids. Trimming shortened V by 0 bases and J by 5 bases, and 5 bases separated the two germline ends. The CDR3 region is CASSYSTYQPQHF. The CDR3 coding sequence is TGTGCCAGCAGTTACTCGACATATCAGCCCCAGCATTTT.

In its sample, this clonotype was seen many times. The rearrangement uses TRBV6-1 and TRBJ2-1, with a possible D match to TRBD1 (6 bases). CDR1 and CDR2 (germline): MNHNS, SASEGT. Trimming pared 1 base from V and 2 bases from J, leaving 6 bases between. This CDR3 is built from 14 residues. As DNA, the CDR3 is TGTGCCAGCAGTGAAGGGGGGCCCTACAATGAGCAGTTCTTC. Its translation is CASSEGGPYNEQFF.

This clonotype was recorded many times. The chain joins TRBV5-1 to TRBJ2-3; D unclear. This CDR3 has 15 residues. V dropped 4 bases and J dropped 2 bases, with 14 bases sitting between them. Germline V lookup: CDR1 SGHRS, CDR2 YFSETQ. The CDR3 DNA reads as TGCGCCAGCAGCGCCCCCACGGGCATCACAGATACGCAGTATTTT. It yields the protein CASSAPTGITDTQYF.

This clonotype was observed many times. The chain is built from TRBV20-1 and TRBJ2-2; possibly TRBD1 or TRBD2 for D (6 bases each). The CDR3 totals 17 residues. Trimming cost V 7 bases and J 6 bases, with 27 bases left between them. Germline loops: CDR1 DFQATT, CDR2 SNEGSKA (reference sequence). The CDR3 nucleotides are TGCAGTGTTTTTTCCCACCCCGGGGGCGTGGGGGCCGGGGAGCTGTTTTTT. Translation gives CSVFSHPGGVGAGELFF.

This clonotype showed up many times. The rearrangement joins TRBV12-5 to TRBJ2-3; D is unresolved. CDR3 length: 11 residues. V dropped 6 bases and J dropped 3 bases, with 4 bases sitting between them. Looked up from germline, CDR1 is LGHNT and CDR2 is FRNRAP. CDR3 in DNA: TGTGCTAGTGGCGAGACAGATACGCAGTATTTT. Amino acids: CASGETDTQYF.

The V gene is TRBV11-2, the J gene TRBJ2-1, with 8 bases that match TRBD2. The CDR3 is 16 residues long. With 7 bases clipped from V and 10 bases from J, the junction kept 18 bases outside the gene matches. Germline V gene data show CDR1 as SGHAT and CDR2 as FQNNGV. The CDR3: CASIPGTSGSNREQFF. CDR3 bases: TGTGCCAGCATCCCCGGAACTAGCGGATCGAACCGGGAGCAGTTCTTC.

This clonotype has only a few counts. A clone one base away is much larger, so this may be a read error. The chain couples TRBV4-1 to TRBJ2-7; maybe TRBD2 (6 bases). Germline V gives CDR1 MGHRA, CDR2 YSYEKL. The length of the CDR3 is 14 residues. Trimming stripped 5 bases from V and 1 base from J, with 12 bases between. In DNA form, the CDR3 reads TGCGCCAGCAGCAATATCGGAGGGTCCTACGAGCAGTACTTC. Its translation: CASSNIGGSYEQYF.

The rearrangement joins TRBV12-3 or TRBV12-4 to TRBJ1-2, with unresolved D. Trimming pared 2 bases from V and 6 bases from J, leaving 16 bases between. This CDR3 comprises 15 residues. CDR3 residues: CASSLLIVGRDGYTF. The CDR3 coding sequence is TGTGCCAGCAGTTTACTGATTGTAGGGCGGGATGGCTACACCTTC.

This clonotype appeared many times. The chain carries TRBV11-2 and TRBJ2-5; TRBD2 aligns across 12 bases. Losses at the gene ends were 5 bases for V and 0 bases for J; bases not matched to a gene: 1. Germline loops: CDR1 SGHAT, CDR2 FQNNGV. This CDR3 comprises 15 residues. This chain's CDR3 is CASSGLAGYQETQYF. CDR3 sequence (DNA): TGTGCCAGCAGCGGACTAGCGGGGTACCAAGAGACCCAGTACTTC.

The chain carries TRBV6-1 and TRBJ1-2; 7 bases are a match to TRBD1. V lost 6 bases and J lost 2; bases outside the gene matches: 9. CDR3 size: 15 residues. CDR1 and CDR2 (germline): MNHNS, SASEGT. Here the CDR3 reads CASREGQSINYGYTF. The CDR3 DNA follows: TGTGCCAGCAGGGAGGGACAGAGCATAAACTATGGCTACACCTTC.

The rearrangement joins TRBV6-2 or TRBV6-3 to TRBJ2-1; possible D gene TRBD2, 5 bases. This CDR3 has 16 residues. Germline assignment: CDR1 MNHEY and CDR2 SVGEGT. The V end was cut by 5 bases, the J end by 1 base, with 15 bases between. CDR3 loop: CASSEGRMMSYNEQFF. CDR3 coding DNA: TGTGCCAGCAGTGAGGGTCGCATGATGTCCTACAATGAGCAGTTCTTC.

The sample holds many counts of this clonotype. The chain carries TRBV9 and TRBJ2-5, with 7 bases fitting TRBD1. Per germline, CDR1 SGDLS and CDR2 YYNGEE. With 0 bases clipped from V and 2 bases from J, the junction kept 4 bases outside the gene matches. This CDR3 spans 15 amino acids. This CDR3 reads CASSVGTGLQETQYF. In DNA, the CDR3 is TGTGCCAGCAGCGTAGGGACAGGTCTACAAGAGACCCAGTACTTC.

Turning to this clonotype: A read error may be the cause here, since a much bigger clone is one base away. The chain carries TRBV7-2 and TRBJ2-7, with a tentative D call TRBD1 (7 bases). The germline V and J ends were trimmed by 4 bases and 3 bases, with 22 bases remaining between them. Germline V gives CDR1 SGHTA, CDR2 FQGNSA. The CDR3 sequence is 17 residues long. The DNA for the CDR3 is TGTGCCAGCAGCTCTCTCGCGGGACAGAGGGGTCTCTACGAGCAGTACTTC. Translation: CASSSLAGQRGLYEQYF.

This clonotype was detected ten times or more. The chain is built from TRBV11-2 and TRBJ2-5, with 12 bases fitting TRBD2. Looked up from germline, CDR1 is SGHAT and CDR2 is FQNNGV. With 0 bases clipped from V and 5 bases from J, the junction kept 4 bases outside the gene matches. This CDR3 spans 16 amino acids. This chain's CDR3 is CASSLETSGGFETQYF. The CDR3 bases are TGTGCCAGCAGCTTAGAGACTAGCGGGGGTTTCGAGACCCAGTACTTC.

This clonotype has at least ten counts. DNA of the CDR3: TGCAGTGCTAGTAGAGAGTCTAGCTCCTACGAGCAGTACTTC. Its translation is CSASRESSSYEQYF. The chain couples TRBV20-1 to TRBJ2-7; D not certain. The V gene lost 3 bases and the J gene lost 0 bases, with 12 bases spanning the gap. Germline CDR1 DFQATT, CDR2 SNEGSKA (reference sequence). There are 14 residues in the CDR3.

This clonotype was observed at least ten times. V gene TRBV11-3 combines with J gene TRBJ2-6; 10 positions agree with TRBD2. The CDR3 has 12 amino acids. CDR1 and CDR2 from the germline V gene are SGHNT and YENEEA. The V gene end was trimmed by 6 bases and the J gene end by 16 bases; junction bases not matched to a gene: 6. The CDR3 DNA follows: TGTGCCAGCAGAGCTAGCGGGGGTGGTCTGACTTTC. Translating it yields CASRASGGGLTF.

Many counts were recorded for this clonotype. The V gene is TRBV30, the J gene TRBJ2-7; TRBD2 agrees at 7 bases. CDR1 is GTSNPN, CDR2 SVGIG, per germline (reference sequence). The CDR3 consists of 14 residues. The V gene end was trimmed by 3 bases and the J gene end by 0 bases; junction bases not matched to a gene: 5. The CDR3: CAWRQRGLSYEQYF. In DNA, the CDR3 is TGTGCCTGGAGACAGCGGGGCCTCTCCTACGAGCAGTACTTC.

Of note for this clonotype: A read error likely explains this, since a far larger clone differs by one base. The CDR3 loop reads CASSAGTILYDQYF. CDR3 coding DNA: TGTGCCAGCAGTGCTGGGACTATCCTCTACGATCAGTACTTC. The V and J genes are TRBV6-4 and TRBJ2-7; 7 bases match TRBD2. The CDR3 totals 14 residues. Germline assignment: CDR1 MRHNA and CDR2 SNTAGT.

The CDR3 DNA reads as TGTGCCTGGAGTGTACTAGCAAATCAGCCCCAGCATTTT. Amino acids: CAWSVLANQPQHF. V and J are TRBV30 and TRBJ1-5; D remains unclear. CDR3 length: 13 residues. Per germline, CDR1 GTSNPN and CDR2 SVGIG (reference sequence). V gave up 0 bases and J gave up 4 bases, with 7 bases separating them.